One sample yielded the 22 T cell receptor beta chains listed below, sequenced in a study of T cells in Graves' hyperthyroidism and ophthalmopathy. Amplification targeted TCR beta CDR3 regions from RNA transcripts. Initially, a first-round RT-PCR of the TCR CDR3 employed the HTBI primer set. MiXCR, applied by TCRdb to the multiplex PCR reads, yields one record per CDR3 protein. The sample holds hundreds of thousands of distinct CDR3 sequences, about 17% seen once. The sample was blood. These receptors were obtained from a woman aged 18-29 years with Graves' ophthalmopathy.

This clonotype was seen many times. The rearrangement uses TRBV3-1 and TRBJ2-1; no firm D call. V was trimmed by 1 base and J by 4 bases, leaving 11 bases between them. CDR3 length: 15 amino acids. CDR1 and CDR2 (germline): LGHDT, YNNKEL (reference sequence). CDR3 sequence: CASSQVLLSYNEQFF. For the CDR3, the DNA is TGTGCCAGCAGCCAAGTATTACTCTCGTACAATGAGCAGTTCTTC.

This clonotype was counted at least ten times. This rearrangement joins TRBV5-1 to TRBJ1-1, with D unclear. Germline V gene lookup returns CDR1 SGHRS and CDR2 YFSETQ. The CDR3 has 16 amino acids. Trimming pared 1 base from V and 3 bases from J, leaving 16 bases between. The CDR3 sequence is CASSLWTLRRDTEAFF. In nucleotides, the CDR3 is TGCGCCAGCAGCTTGTGGACCCTCCGGAGGGACACTGAAGCTTTCTTT.

The table lists this clonotype with many counts. V gene TRBV6-1 combines with J gene TRBJ2-1; possible D gene TRBD1, 5 bases. The CDR3 runs 16 residues. Looked up from germline, CDR1 is MNHNS and CDR2 is SASEGT. V lost 2 bases and J lost 8, with 19 bases in between. The CDR3 bases are TGTGCCAGCAGTGAAATCGGACCCAGGGCGTCCCATGAGCAGTTCTTC. Protein sequence: CASSEIGPRASHEQFF.

The chain recombines TRBV9 with TRBJ2-7; D is tentatively TRBD1 or TRBD2 (5 bases each). The CDR3 length is 15 residues. The V gene's germline CDR1 is SGDLS and CDR2 YYNGEE. Trimming stripped 0 bases from V and 0 bases from J, with 10 bases between. DNA of the CDR3: TGTGCCAGCAGCGTAGGGGACGGATTCTCCTACGAGCAGTACTTC. Translation gives CASSVGDGFSYEQYF.

This clonotype appeared many times. This CDR3 is CASSQAGGGIVNTEAFF. DNA of the CDR3: TGCGCCAGCAGCCAAGCGGGGGGAGGCATTGTGAACACTGAAGCTTTCTTT. The chain combines TRBV4-1 with TRBJ1-1, with D possibly being TRBD1 (5 bases). The V and J ends lost 1 base and 0 bases respectively, with 15 bases between them. Looked up from germline, CDR1 is MGHRA and CDR2 is YSYEKL. The CDR3 has 17 amino acids.

This clonotype was counted at least ten times. The chain links TRBV30 to TRBJ1-6; D might be TRBD1 (5 bases). The V gene lost 3 bases and the J gene lost 0 bases, with 12 bases spanning the gap. Germline V CDR1 and CDR2: GTSNPN, SVGIG (reference sequence). The CDR3 totals 16 residues. The CDR3 sequence is CAWSWRGSSYNSPLHF. The CDR3 nucleotides are TGTGCCTGGAGCTGGAGGGGCAGCTCCTATAATTCACCCCTCCACTTT.

The table lists this clonotype with many counts. The rearrangement uses TRBV7-2 and TRBJ1-2, with no clear D. Looked up from germline, CDR1 is SGHTA and CDR2 is FQGNSA. The CDR3 runs to 14 residues. The V gene lost 5 bases and the J gene lost 0 bases, with 10 bases spanning the gap. This chain's CDR3 is CASSPTSANYGYTF. CDR3 nucleotides: TGTGCCAGCAGCCCTACATCAGCTAACTATGGCTACACCTTC.

This clonotype was seen many times. The V and J genes are TRBV2 and TRBJ1-2; a weak D match, TRBD1 (5 bases). With 4 bases removed from V and 2 bases from J, the gap between germline ends came to 14 bases. This CDR3 is built from 15 residues. The V gene's germline CDR1 is SNHLY and CDR2 FYNNEI. In DNA, the CDR3 is TGTGCCAGCAGTGTTGGGCAGGGAGGCAACTATGGCTACACCTTC. This sequence encodes CASSVGQGGNYGYTF.

This clonotype was seen many times. The CDR3 here is CASSQGEKLFF. The CDR3 DNA follows: TGTGCCAGCAGCCAGGGGGAAAAACTGTTTTTT. V usage is TRBV11-2 and J usage is TRBJ1-4, with a weak D call TRBD1 (6 bases). The length of the CDR3 is 11 residues. The germline V gene encodes CDR1 SGHAT and CDR2 FQNNGV. V lost 5 bases, J lost 8 bases, and 6 bases lay in between. The entire variable domain, with the rest obtained from reference TRBV11-2 and TRBJ1-4, is as follows: EAGVAQSPRYKIIEKRQSVAFWCNPISGHATLYWYQQILGQGPKLLIQFQNNGVVDDSQLPKDRFSAERLKGVDSTLKIQPAKLEDSAVYLCASSQGEKLFFGSGTQLSVL.

This clonotype was detected many times. The gene calls are TRBV28 and TRBJ2-3; 8 bases are a match to TRBD2. The junction had 16 bases not matched to a gene; V was cut back by 1 base and J by 4 bases. Germline CDR1 is MDHEN and CDR2 is SYDVKM. CDR3 length equals 19 residues. CDR3 nucleotide sequence: TGTGCCAGCAGTTTATCTAGGATGCTTTCGGGGGGGCCGGCAGATACGCAGTATTTT. Translating it yields CASSLSRMLSGGPADTQYF.

V and J are TRBV2 and TRBJ2-2, with 12 bases fitting TRBD2. V gave up 4 bases and J gave up 4 bases; unmatched junction bases: 7. The length of the CDR3 is 17 residues. From germline, CDR1 is SNHLY and CDR2 FYNNEI. The CDR3 region has the DNA TGTGCCAGCAGTGCTAGCGGGGGGGCTCTGGGCACCGGGGAGCTGTTTTTT. It encodes CASSASGGALGTGELFF.

This clonotype appeared many times. The chain couples TRBV7-3 to TRBJ2-1; 7 bases align to TRBD2. The trim removed 2 bases at V and 2 bases at J, leaving 6 bases unmatched. Germline CDR1 reads SGHTA; CDR2 reads FQGTGA. The CDR3 loop spans 16 amino acids. CDR3 in DNA: TGTGCCAGCAGCTTAGGGAGCGGGACCACCTACAATGAGCAGTTCTTC. It yields the protein CASSLGSGTTYNEQFF.

This clonotype has a count of ten or more. The chain has TRBV12-3 or TRBV12-4 and TRBJ2-5; D is perhaps TRBD2 (6 bases). This CDR3 spans 15 amino acids. With 9 bases removed from V and 0 bases from J, the gap between germline ends came to 17 bases. In DNA form, the CDR3 reads TGTGCCAGTACTCCGGGACTTGAGTACCAAGAGACCCAGTACTTC. Amino acids: CASTPGLEYQETQYF.

The sample holds many counts of this clonotype. The V call is TRBV7-8, the J call TRBJ1-5; no reliable D call. The germline V gene encodes CDR1 SGHVS and CDR2 FQNEAQ. The length of the CDR3 is 14 residues. V lost 1 base and J lost 3, with 7 bases in between. CDR3 sequence (DNA): TGTGCCAGCAGCTTAGGTGCCGCCAATCAGCCCCAGCATTTT. Amino acids: CASSLGAANQPQHF.

This clonotype came up many times. CDR3 DNA sequence: TGCAGTGCCAGCGACACCGGAATAATAAACTATGGCTACACCTTC. Protein product: CSASDTGIINYGYTF. The chain links TRBV20-1 to TRBJ1-2, with unresolved D. Germline lookup yields CDR1 DFQATT and CDR2 SNEGSKA (reference sequence). V dropped 6 bases and J dropped 2 bases, with 19 bases sitting between them. The CDR3 is 15 amino acids.

The sample holds many counts of this clonotype. The chain recombines TRBV9 with TRBJ2-2, with D perhaps TRBD1 or TRBD2 (5 bases each). The CDR3 covers 12 residues. V lost 3 bases and J lost 5, with 5 bases in between. Germline CDR1 reads SGDLS; CDR2 reads YYNGEE. This CDR3 reads CASSGGTGELFF. CDR3 coding DNA: TGTGCCAGCAGCGGGGGGACCGGGGAGCTGTTTTTT.

At least ten counts were recorded for this clonotype. The gene calls are TRBV27 and TRBJ2-1; 15 bases fit TRBD2. This CDR3 has 14 amino acids. V was clipped by 3 bases and J by 12 bases; unmatched bases: 3. Germline loops: CDR1 MNHEY, CDR2 SMNVEV (reference sequence). CDR3 nucleotides: TGTGCCAGCAGTTTCCCGGGACTAGCGGGGGGGCAGTTCTTC. As protein: CASSFPGLAGGQFF.

This clonotype was seen more than once but under ten times. The V call is TRBV6-1, the J call TRBJ1-2; TRBD1 is a possible D gene (6 bases). Trimming shortened V by 6 bases and J by 4 bases, and 15 bases separated the two germline ends. Germline lookup yields CDR1 MNHNS and CDR2 SASEGT. This CDR3 spans 14 amino acids. The CDR3 reads CASSPGQPSYGYTF. The CDR3 bases are TGTGCCAGCAGCCCCGGACAGCCGAGCTATGGCTACACCTTC.

The table lists this clonotype with a few counts. V gene TRBV20-1 combines with J gene TRBJ2-7, with 9 positions matching TRBD2. Germline CDR1 DFQATT, CDR2 SNEGSKA (reference sequence). With 4 bases clipped from V and 3 bases from J, the junction kept 4 bases outside the gene matches. The CDR3 is 13 amino acids. Here the CDR3 reads CSANLAGVYEQYF. The DNA for the CDR3 is TGCAGTGCTAATTTAGCGGGAGTCTACGAGCAGTACTTC.

This clonotype was seen at least ten times. The chain couples TRBV27 to TRBJ2-3, with D perhaps matching TRBD1 (7 bases). Germline CDR1 is MNHEY and CDR2 is SMNVEV (reference sequence). V was trimmed by 4 bases and J by 2 bases, leaving 16 bases between them. The CDR3 is 16 amino acids. The CDR3 DNA sequence: TGTGCCAGCAGTTCGATTCAGGGGGGTAACACAGATACGCAGTATTTT. Translation gives CASSSIQGGNTDTQYF.

This clonotype was observed many times. This CDR3 is CASSLGGIGEAFF. CDR3 DNA sequence: TGTGCCAGCAGCTTAGGCGGTATCGGTGAAGCTTTCTTT. The rearrangement joins TRBV11-1 to TRBJ1-1; D not resolved. CDR1 is SGHAT, CDR2 FQDESV, per germline (reference sequence). V was trimmed by 1 base and J by 7 bases, leaving 10 bases between them. The CDR3 totals 13 residues.

The rearrangement links TRBV6-2 or TRBV6-3 to TRBJ2-1, with D hard to call. Near its end, the DNA agrees better with TRBJ2-7, so the J call may be wrong. The germline CDR1 and CDR2 sequences are MNHEY and SVGEGT. The CDR3 consists of 15 residues. CDR3 residues: CASGLRLSSYNEQYF. The CDR3 DNA sequence: TGTGCCAGCGGCTTACGGTTGAGCTCCTACAATGAGCAGTACTTC.